This T cell receptor beta chain emerged from a study of shared clonotypes between healthy human individuals. Overall study results and limits: The generation probabilities recorded for non-shared clonotypes fell below those of clonotypes shared by all four donors. Few donors restricted represented genetic and exposure-history diversity.

Researchers ran the assay at a deep level. The authors distributed each subset's genomic DNA evenly over several immunoSEQ plates. TCRdb's table, derived via immunoSEQ multiplex PCR, lists solely in-frame clones and lacks some. The sample records around 600,000 clones, approximately 95% being singletons. As for this clone: What it recognizes is unknown.

Cells designated naive CD8 were CD45RO-negative and were positively selected for CCR7, with terminally differentiated effector memory CD45RA+ cells excluded. This CDR3 is 14 amino acids long. The V gene's germline CDR1 is MDHEN and CDR2 SYDVKM. V was pared by 6 bases and J by 8 bases, with 10 bases of the junction left unmatched. Sequenced: naive CD8+ T cells sorted from blood. The sequence came from a woman in her twenties or thirties in good health. This chain uses TRBV28 with TRBJ1-2; 9 bases are a match to TRBD1. The CDR3 loop is CASSPTGTGYGYTF. DNA of the CDR3: TGTGCCAGCAGCCCTACCGGGACAGGGTACGGCTACACCTTC.